Below are 6 T cell receptor beta chains sequenced from a single sample in a study of CD8+ T cells in alopecia areata (dated by TCRdb to the late 2010s). Per the publication, the time point label means: more than three weeks on oral tofacitinib. The treatment or condition label on this specimen signifies: oral pan-JAK inhibitor, 5-10 mg twice daily. The method was the immunoSEQ multiplex PCR assay. To provide template for TCR sequencing, every sample had RNA extracted and reverse transcribed into cDNA. TCRdb retrieved this table from immuneACCESS and kept in-frame rearrangements only. Not all clones are present; in checked studies, unresolved V genes account for under half, and no reason is known for the remainder. This sample holds some 220,000 clones; 50% to 70% were observed only once. Jointly, the top ten make up roughly 1.4% of the sample. The specimen was CD4+ T cells sorted from blood, collected at week 4, from a patient treated with tofacitinib. The receptors come from a human donor with alopecia areata.

The chain combines TRBV30 with TRBJ2-7; D is undetermined. V lost 0 bases, J lost 5 bases, and 8 bases lay in between. The CDR3 has 12 amino acids. In germline, CDR1 is GTSNPN, CDR2 SVGIG (reference sequence). The CDR3 here is CAWSVTLNEQYF. The DNA of the CDR3 is TGTGCCTGGAGTGTAACCCTGAACGAGCAGTACTTC.

CDR3 protein: CASSLPGNQPQHF. The DNA of the CDR3 is TGTGCCAGCAGTTTGCCCGGGAATCAGCCCCAGCATTTT. V gene TRBV6-6 combines with J gene TRBJ1-5, with unresolved D. CDR1 and CDR2 from the germline V gene are MNHNY and SVGAGI (reference sequence). This CDR3 comprises 13 residues. V dropped 4 bases and J dropped 4 bases, with 8 bases sitting between them.

The chain employs TRBV19 and TRBJ2-4; D uncertain. The CDR3 runs 12 residues. Germline V lookup: CDR1 LNHDA, CDR2 SQIVND (reference sequence). Trimming pared 10 bases from V and 5 bases from J, leaving 12 bases between. Here the CDR3 reads CATRKGQNIQYF. The CDR3 coding sequence is TGTGCCACCCGAAAGGGTCAAAACATTCAGTACTTC.

This rearrangement joins TRBV30 to TRBJ1-3; D is perhaps TRBD1 (5 bases). With 0 bases removed from V and 9 bases from J, the gap between germline ends came to 12 bases. Germline V gene sequence: CDR1 GTSNPN, CDR2 SVGIG (reference sequence). The CDR3 spans 13 residues. The CDR3 loop reads CAWSVRGRGTIYF. DNA of the CDR3: TGTGCCTGGAGTGTACGGGGCCGGGGCACCATATATTTT.

This chain links TRBV29-1 with TRBJ1-2; TRBD1 matches at 7 bases. This CDR3 contains 15 residues. V shed 4 bases and J 0 bases; nucleotides not matched to a gene: 8. In germline, CDR1 is SQVTM, CDR2 ANQGSEA. CDR3: CSVGKGQRPNYGYTF. As DNA, the CDR3 is TGCAGCGTTGGCAAGGGACAGAGACCTAACTATGGCTACACCTTC.

This clone was detected only a few times. Written as DNA, the CDR3 is TGTGCCAGCAGCGCCCGGACAGGAGATACGCAGTATTTT. As protein: CASSARTGDTQYF. The chain links TRBV7-2 to TRBJ2-3, with TRBD1 identical over 7 bases. Germline CDR1 is SGHTA and CDR2 is FQGNSA. The CDR3 totals 13 residues. J gave up 5 bases and V 5 bases, and 4 bases lay outside the gene matches.